The 3 T cell receptor beta chains in this list originate from one sample, sequenced in a study of shared clonotypes between healthy human individuals. Naive-designated CD8 cells lacked CD45RO, were positively enriched for CCR7, and omitted terminally differentiated effector memory CD45RA+ cells. The assay was immunoSEQ multiplex PCR, and TCRdb's table has in-frame clones only and misses some. The sample contains some 2 million clones, about 95% of which appear only once. Sequencing was done on a sample of naive CD8+ T cells sorted from blood. The receptors originated from a man aged 18 to 30 in good health.

This clone appeared once. This chain connects TRBV6-1 to TRBJ2-7; D uncertain. Germline values: CDR1 MNHNS, CDR2 SASEGT. V was trimmed by 2 bases and J by 0 bases, leaving 20 bases between them. The CDR3 totals 18 residues. The CDR3 coding sequence is TGTGCCAGCAGTGAAAGTGAGCAACTCATGGTAAGCTCCTACGAGCAGTACTTC. Translated, it gives CASSESEQLMVSSYEQYF.

The V call is TRBV7-6, the J call TRBJ1-1; D remains unclear. The germline CDR1 and CDR2 sequences are SGHVS and FNYEAQ. The V end lost 2 bases, the J end lost 10 bases, and 5 bases lay between the germline ends. This CDR3 is built from 10 residues. The CDR3 DNA sequence: TGTGCCAGCAGCTTATATGTAGCTTTCTTT. Its protein product is CASSLYVAFF.

CDR3 DNA: TGTGCCAGCAGCGTTATCCTATCCCCTAATGAGCAGTTCTTC. This sequence encodes CASSVILSPNEQFF. V usage is TRBV9 and J usage is TRBJ2-1; D unclear. V was shortened by 2 bases and J by 7 bases, with 13 bases between the two germline ends. Germline CDR1 is SGDLS and CDR2 is YYNGEE. This CDR3 has 14 amino acids.